These 18 T cell receptor beta chains were all obtained from the same sample, sequenced in a study of blood T cell repertoires in COVID-19. Some clones are missing from TCRdb's copy, which holds only in-frame ones; the method was immunoSEQ multiplex PCR. Found here are hundreds of thousands of clones, around 85% of them singletons; the top ten hold roughly 7%. Sequencing input: peripheral blood. The receptors shown here come from a human donor in a cohort sampled during active COVID-19.

This clone was seen only once. The J gene is TRBJ2-3, the V gene TRBV10-1, with D possibly matching TRBD1 (6 bases). The V and J ends lost 3 bases and 3 bases respectively, with 13 bases between them. The CDR3 extends over 15 amino acids. Germline V gene sequence: CDR1 WNHNN, CDR2 SYGVQD (reference sequence). The DNA for the CDR3 is TGCGCCAGCAGTGACCCCAGGGGACGGACAGATACGCAGTATTTT. This codes for CASSDPRGRTDTQYF.

The rearrangement links TRBV3-1 (or the pseudogene TRBV3-2) to TRBJ2-7; TRBD2 matches 8 bases. Germline trimming cut 3 bases from V and 7 bases from J; bases unmatched to any gene: 8. The V gene's germline CDR1 is LGHDT and CDR2 YNNKEL (reference sequence). The CDR3 contains 14 residues. The CDR3 protein is CASSQKAGGREQYF. CDR3 in DNA: TGTGCCAGCAGCCAGAAGGCGGGGGGTCGGGAGCAGTACTTC.

This clone was detected only a few times. This chain links TRBV6-5 with TRBJ1-1; TRBD1 aligns across 8 bases. V was clipped by 2 bases and J by 4 bases; unmatched bases: 0. CDR3 size: 13 residues. In germline, CDR1 is MNHEY, CDR2 SVGAGI. The CDR3 region has the DNA TGTGCCAGCAGTTACGGACAGGGCACTGAAGCTTTCTTT. Protein product: CASSYGQGTEAFF.

This rearrangement joins TRBV10-3 to TRBJ2-6; tentative D call: TRBD1 (5 bases). Germline lookup yields CDR1 ENHRY and CDR2 SYGVKD. This CDR3 region has 16 residues. V gave up 4 bases and J gave up 3 bases, with 13 bases separating them. CDR3 loop: CAISAPKGYGANVLTF. Written as DNA, the CDR3 is TGTGCCATCAGTGCCCCCAAGGGGTATGGGGCCAACGTCCTGACTTTC.

This chain links TRBV3-1 (or the pseudogene TRBV3-2) with TRBJ2-2; D possibly corresponds to TRBD1 (7 bases). Germline-derived CDR1 and CDR2 are LGHDT and YNNKEL (reference sequence). This CDR3 is built from 15 residues. Deletions cut 4 bases from V and 4 bases from J, with 13 bases between. As DNA, the CDR3 is TGTGCCAGCAGCCTCGGGACAGCGGGCACCGGGGAGCTGTTTTTT. Translation: CASSLGTAGTGELFF.

This clone was found once. V and J are TRBV5-4 and TRBJ1-2; tentative D call: TRBD1 (6 bases). Looked up from germline, CDR1 is SGHNT and CDR2 is YYREEE (reference sequence). The length of the CDR3 is 13 residues. V shed 4 bases and J shed 8 bases, with 15 bases lying between them. The CDR3 DNA follows: TGTGCCAGCAGCGCCGGACAGAATTTGGGCTACACCTTC. Its translation is CASSAGQNLGYTF.

This clone was observed a handful of times. V and J are TRBV24-1 and TRBJ2-7; D remains ambiguous. The germline V gene has CDR1 KGHDR and CDR2 SFDVKD. CDR3 size: 13 residues. The V and J ends lost 6 bases and 0 bases respectively, with 8 bases between them. CDR3 sequence (DNA): TGTGCCACCAGTAATAGCCCCTCCTACGAGCAGTACTTC. This gives the protein CATSNSPSYEQYF.

V is TRBV6-5 and J is TRBJ1-6; a possible D gene is TRBD1 (5 bases). Per the germline V gene, CDR1 is MNHEY and CDR2 is SVGAGI. With 7 bases removed from V and 7 bases from J, the gap between germline ends came to 5 bases. This CDR3 spans 11 amino acids. The CDR3 sequence is CASKGNSPLHF. In nucleotides, the CDR3 is TGTGCCAGCAAGGGGAATTCACCCCTCCACTTT.

This chain uses TRBV6-5 with TRBJ2-1, with 7 bases fitting TRBD2. Germline lookup yields CDR1 MNHEY and CDR2 SVGAGI. The CDR3 is 14 residues long. V shed 2 bases and J 8 bases; nucleotides not matched to a gene: 6. The CDR3 protein is CASSYLRGTDEQFF. The CDR3 nucleotides are TGTGCCAGCAGTTACCTGCGGGGGACCGATGAGCAGTTCTTC.

This sequence joins TRBV4-1 and TRBJ2-7; 8 bases map to TRBD1. From germline, CDR1 is MGHRA and CDR2 YSYEKL. This CDR3 has 15 amino acids. The junction had 5 bases not matched to a gene; V was cut back by 3 bases and J by 1 base. The CDR3 protein is CASSHNTGGSYEQYF. The CDR3, as DNA: TGCGCCAGCAGCCATAACACAGGGGGATCCTACGAGCAGTACTTC.

V usage is TRBV6-5 and J usage is TRBJ2-6; D unresolved. The germline gives CDR1 MNHEY, CDR2 SVGAGI. This CDR3 is built from 14 residues. The V and J ends lost 6 bases and 1 base respectively, with 7 bases between them. In DNA form, the CDR3 reads TGTGCCAGCAGCGACAAGTCTGGGGCCAACGTCCTGACTTTC. It translates to CASSDKSGANVLTF.

This clone was detected only a few times. The gene calls are TRBV19 and TRBJ1-2; 11 bases align to TRBD1. This CDR3 is built from 17 residues. CDR1 is LNHDA and CDR2 is SQIVND in the germline V gene (reference sequence). V lost 6 bases, J lost 7 bases, and 16 bases stayed unmatched. CDR3 in amino acids: CASSRSGTGGSLSGYTF. CDR3 bases: TGTGCCAGTAGCCGATCCGGGACAGGGGGTTCATTAAGTGGCTACACCTTC.

This clone was seen only once. This chain links TRBV4-1 with TRBJ1-5; TRBD1 might be the D (5 bases). The V gene lost 1 base and the J gene lost 6 bases, with 16 bases spanning the gap. CDR1 is MGHRA, CDR2 YSYEKL, per germline. This CDR3 has 16 residues. CDR3 bases: TGCGCCAGCAGCCAAGGGGACGGCCGCGGGGGTCAGCCCCAGCATTTT. As protein: CASSQGDGRGGQPQHF.

The rearrangement links TRBV28 to TRBJ1-3; TRBD1 matches at 9 bases. The ends lost 5 bases at V and 6 bases at J; junction bases unmatched: 11. Germline CDR1 reads MDHEN; CDR2 reads SYDVKM. The CDR3 spans 16 residues. CDR3 sequence reads: CASSTQFRDRVNTIYF. The CDR3 coding sequence is TGTGCCAGCAGTACCCAATTCCGGGACAGGGTAAACACCATATATTTT.

The chain joins TRBV10-1 to TRBJ1-1; D is unclear. CDR3 length equals 12 residues. V was cut by 2 bases and J by 7 bases, with 8 bases left in between. The germline V gene encodes CDR1 WNHNN and CDR2 SYGVQD (reference sequence). This CDR3 reads CASSETGDEAFF. DNA of the CDR3: TGCGCCAGCAGTGAGACCGGAGATGAAGCTTTCTTT.

The rearrangement joins TRBV7-2 to TRBJ2-7; 8 nucleotides align to TRBD2. This CDR3 spans 15 amino acids. Trimming took 4 bases from V and 2 from J; bases not matched to a gene: 7. CDR1 is SGHTA, CDR2 FQGNSA, per germline. The CDR3 sequence is CASSSQRGPTYEQYF. The DNA of the CDR3 is TGTGCCAGCAGCTCGCAGCGGGGGCCTACCTACGAGCAGTACTTC. Full variable domain (remainder filled in from reference TRBV7-2 and TRBJ2-7): GAGVSQSPSNKVTEKGKDVELRCDPISGHTALYWYRQSLGQGLEFLIYFQGNSAPDKSGLPSDRFSAERTGGSVSTLTIQRTQQEDSAVYLCASSSQRGPTYEQYFGPGTRLTVT.

The chain recombines TRBV24-1 with TRBJ2-5; 7 nucleotides align to TRBD1. Looked up from germline, CDR1 is KGHDR and CDR2 is SFDVKD. The CDR3 is 16 residues long. After removal of 4 bases from V and 5 bases from J, the junction contained 12 bases not matched to a gene. CDR3 DNA sequence: TGTGCCACCAGTGACTCCTCAGACAGGGTCGGGGAGACCCAGTACTTC. This translates into CATSDSSDRVGETQYF.

This clone was picked up one time. The rearrangement joins TRBV5-6 to TRBJ2-7; 7 bases are shared with TRBD1. Germline V gene lookup returns CDR1 SGHDT and CDR2 YYEEEE. The CDR3 is made up of 15 amino acids. V was clipped by 2 bases and J by 5 bases; unmatched bases: 10. CDR3 loop: CASSLTRTGSDEQYF. The CDR3 DNA reads as TGTGCCAGCAGCTTAACTAGGACAGGCTCAGACGAGCAGTACTTC.